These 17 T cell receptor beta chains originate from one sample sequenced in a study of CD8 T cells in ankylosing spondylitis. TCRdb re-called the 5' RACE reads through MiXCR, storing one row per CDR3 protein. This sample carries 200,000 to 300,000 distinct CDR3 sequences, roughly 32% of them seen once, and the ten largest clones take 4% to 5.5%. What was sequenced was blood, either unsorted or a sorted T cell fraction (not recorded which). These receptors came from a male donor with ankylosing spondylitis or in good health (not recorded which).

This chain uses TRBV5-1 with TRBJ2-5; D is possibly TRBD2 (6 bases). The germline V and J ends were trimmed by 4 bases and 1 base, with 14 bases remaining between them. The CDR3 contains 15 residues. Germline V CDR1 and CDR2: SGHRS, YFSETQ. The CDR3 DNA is TGCGCCAGCAGCCACGGACTAATGGGCCAAGAGACCCAGTACTTC. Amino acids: CASSHGLMGQETQYF.

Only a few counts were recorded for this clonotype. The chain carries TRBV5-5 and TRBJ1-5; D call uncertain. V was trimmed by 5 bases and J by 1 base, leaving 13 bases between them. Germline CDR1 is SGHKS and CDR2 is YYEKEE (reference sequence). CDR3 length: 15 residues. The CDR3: CASRNWAGSNQPQHF. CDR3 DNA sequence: TGTGCCAGCAGAAATTGGGCGGGGAGCAATCAGCCCCAGCATTTT.

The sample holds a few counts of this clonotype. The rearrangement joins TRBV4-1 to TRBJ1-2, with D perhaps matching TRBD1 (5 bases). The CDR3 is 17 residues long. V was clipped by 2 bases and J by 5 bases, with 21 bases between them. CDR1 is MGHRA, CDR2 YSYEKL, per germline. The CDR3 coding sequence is TGCGCCAGCAGCCAATCCGTAGGGGACGGACCTTTATATGGCTACACCTTC. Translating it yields CASSQSVGDGPLYGYTF.

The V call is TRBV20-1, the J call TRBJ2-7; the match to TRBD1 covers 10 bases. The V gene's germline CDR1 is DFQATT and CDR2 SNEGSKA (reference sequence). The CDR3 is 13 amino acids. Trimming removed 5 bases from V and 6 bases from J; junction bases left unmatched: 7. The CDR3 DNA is TGCAGTGCTCCGGGACAGGGGCCCTTCGAGCAGTACTTC. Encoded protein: CSAPGQGPFEQYF.

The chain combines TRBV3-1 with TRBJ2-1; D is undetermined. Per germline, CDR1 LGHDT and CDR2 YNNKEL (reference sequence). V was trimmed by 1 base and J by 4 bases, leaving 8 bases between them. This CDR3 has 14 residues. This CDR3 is CASSQVRLYNEQFF. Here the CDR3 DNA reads TGTGCCAGCAGCCAAGTGCGCCTATACAATGAGCAGTTCTTC.

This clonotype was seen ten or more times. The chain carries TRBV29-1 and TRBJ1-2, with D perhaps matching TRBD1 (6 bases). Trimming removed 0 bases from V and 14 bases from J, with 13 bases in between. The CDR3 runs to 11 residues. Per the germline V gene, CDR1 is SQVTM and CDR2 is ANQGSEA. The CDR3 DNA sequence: TGCAGCGTTGAAGATCTGGACAGCACAACCTTC. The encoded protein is CSVEDLDSTTF.

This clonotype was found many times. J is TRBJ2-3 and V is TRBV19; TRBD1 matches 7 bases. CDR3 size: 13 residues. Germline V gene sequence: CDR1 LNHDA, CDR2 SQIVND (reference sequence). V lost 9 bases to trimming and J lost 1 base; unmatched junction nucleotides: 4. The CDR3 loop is CASDRDGTDTQYF. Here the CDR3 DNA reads TGTGCCAGCGACAGGGACGGCACAGATACGCAGTATTTT.

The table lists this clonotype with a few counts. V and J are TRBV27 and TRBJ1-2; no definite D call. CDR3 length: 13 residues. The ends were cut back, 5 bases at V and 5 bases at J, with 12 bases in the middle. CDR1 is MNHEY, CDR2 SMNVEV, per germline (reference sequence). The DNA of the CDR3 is TGTGCCAGCAGTCCAGGACGAAGATATGGCTACACCTTC. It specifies CASSPGRRYGYTF.

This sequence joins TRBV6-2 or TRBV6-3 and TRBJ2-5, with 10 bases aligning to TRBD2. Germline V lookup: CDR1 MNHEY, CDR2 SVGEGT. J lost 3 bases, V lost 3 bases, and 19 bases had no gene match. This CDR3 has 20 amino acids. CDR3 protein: CASSYHPSGGLANPKETQYF. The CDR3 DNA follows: TGTGCCAGCAGTTATCATCCTAGCGGGGGACTAGCCAATCCAAAAGAGACCCAGTACTTC.

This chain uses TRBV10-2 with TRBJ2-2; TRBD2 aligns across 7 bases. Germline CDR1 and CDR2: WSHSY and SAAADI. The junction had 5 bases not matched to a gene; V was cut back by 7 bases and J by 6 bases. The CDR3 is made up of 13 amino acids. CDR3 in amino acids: CASNAGVSGELFF. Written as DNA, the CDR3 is TGCGCCAGCAATGCGGGGGTTTCCGGGGAGCTGTTTTTT.

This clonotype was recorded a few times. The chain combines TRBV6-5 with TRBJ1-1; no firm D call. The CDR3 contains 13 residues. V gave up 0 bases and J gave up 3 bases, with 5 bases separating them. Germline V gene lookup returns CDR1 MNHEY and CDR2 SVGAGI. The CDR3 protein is CASSYSLHTEAFF. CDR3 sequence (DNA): TGTGCCAGCAGTTACTCGTTGCACACTGAAGCTTTCTTT.

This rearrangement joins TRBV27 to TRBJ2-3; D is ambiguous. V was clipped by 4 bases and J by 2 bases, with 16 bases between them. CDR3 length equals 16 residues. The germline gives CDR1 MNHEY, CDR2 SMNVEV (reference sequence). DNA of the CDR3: TGTGCCAGCAGTTCTCTCAAGTATGGCCTCACAGATACGCAGTATTTT. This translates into CASSSLKYGLTDTQYF.

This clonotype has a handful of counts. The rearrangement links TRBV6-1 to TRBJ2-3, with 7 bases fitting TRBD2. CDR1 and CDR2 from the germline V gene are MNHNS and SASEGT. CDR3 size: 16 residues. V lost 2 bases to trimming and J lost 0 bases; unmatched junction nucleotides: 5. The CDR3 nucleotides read TGTGCCAGCAGTGAACGCCTGCGGGGGAGCACAGATACGCAGTATTTT. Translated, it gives CASSERLRGSTDTQYF.

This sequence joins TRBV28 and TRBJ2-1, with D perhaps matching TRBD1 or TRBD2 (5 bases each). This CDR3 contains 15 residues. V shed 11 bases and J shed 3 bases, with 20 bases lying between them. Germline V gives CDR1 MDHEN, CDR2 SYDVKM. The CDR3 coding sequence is TGTGCCGCCAGACTCGGGTGGGGGTACTACAATGAGCAGTTCTTC. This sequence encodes CAARLGWGYYNEQFF.

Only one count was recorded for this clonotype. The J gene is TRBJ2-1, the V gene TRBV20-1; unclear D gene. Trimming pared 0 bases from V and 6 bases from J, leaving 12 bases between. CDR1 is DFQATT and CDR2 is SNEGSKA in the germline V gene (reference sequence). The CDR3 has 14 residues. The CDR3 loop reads CSAREVPVTNEQFF. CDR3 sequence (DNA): TGCAGTGCTAGAGAGGTGCCTGTGACCAATGAGCAGTTCTTC.

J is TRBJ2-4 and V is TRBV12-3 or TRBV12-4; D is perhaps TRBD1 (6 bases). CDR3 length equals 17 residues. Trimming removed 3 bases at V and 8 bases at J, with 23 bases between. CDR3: CASSLNAGAKTGDIQYF. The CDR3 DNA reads TGTGCCAGCAGTTTGAATGCAGGGGCGAAAACCGGGGACATTCAGTACTTC.

CDR3 amino acids: CSATPGLTDTQYF. The CDR3 DNA is TGCAGTGCTACCCCGGGACTGACTGATACCCAGTACTTC. This chain connects TRBV20-1 to TRBJ2-5; possibly TRBD2 for D (6 bases). This CDR3 has 13 residues. V was clipped by 4 bases and J by 8 bases, with 17 bases between them. Germline V gene lookup returns CDR1 DFQATT and CDR2 SNEGSKA (reference sequence).